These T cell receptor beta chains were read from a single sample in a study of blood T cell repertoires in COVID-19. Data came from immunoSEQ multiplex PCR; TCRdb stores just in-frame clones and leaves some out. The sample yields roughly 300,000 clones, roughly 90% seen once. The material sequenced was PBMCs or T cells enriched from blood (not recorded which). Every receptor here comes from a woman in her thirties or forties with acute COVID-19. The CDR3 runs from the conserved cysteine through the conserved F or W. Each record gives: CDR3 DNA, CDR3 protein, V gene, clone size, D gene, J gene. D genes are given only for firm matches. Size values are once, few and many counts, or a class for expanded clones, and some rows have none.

cdr3_nt: TGCGCCAGCAGCTTGGCCGGGGTACGCTATGGCTACACCTTC
cdr3_aa: CASSLAGVRYGYTF
v_call: TRBV5-1
clone_size: .
d_call: .
j_call: TRBJ1-2

cdr3_nt: TGTGCCAGCAGTCCGCCGGGACAGGCCAACACTGAAGCTTTCTTT
cdr3_aa: CASSPPGQANTEAFF
v_call: TRBV28
clone_size: .
d_call: TRBD1
j_call: TRBJ1-1

cdr3_nt: TGTGCCAGCAGCTTGCCCAGGACAGGGGCTACTACCGAGCAGTACTTC
cdr3_aa: CASSLPRTGATTEQYF
v_call: TRBV5-4
clone_size: .
d_call: TRBD1
j_call: TRBJ2-7

cdr3_nt: TGTGCCAGCAGTTACTCAAGCGAGAACTCCTACGAGCAGTACTTC
cdr3_aa: CASSYSSENSYEQYF
v_call: TRBV6-2/TRBV6-3
clone_size: .
d_call: .
j_call: TRBJ2-7

cdr3_nt: TGTGCCAGCAGCTTGAACCGAGATTCCTACGAGCAGTACTTC
cdr3_aa: CASSLNRDSYEQYF
v_call: TRBV5-5
clone_size: .
d_call: .
j_call: TRBJ2-7

cdr3_nt: TGTGCCAGCAGCCGCCGCGACAGGGGAAACACCATATATTTT
cdr3_aa: CASSRRDRGNTIYF
v_call: TRBV14
clone_size: .
d_call: .
j_call: TRBJ1-3

cdr3_nt: TGTGCCAGCAGCCCCGGGGGGGTTAGGGTTAACACTGAAGCTTTCTTT
cdr3_aa: CASSPGGVRVNTEAFF
v_call: TRBV5-4
clone_size: .
d_call: .
j_call: TRBJ1-1

cdr3_nt: TGTGCCAGCAGCGTCGCTGGGGGCCTAGCGGGAGGTTATGGCAATGAGCAGTTCTTC
cdr3_aa: CASSVAGGLAGGYGNEQFF
v_call: TRBV5-8
clone_size: .
d_call: TRBD2
j_call: TRBJ2-1

cdr3_nt: TGTGCCAGCAGCCGTGTGACAGGGTTGAAAGATACGCAGTATTTT
cdr3_aa: CASSRVTGLKDTQYF
v_call: TRBV14
clone_size: .
d_call: TRBD1
j_call: TRBJ2-3

cdr3_nt: TGTGCCAGCAGACTAAGCGGGGGCCCCACAGATACGCAGTATTTT
cdr3_aa: CASRLSGGPTDTQYF
v_call: TRBV5-4
clone_size: .
d_call: TRBD2
j_call: TRBJ2-3

cdr3_nt: TGTGCCAGCAGCGTAGGGAGTAGCGGGAGCTACGAGCAGTACTTC
cdr3_aa: CASSVGSSGSYEQYF
v_call: TRBV9
clone_size: .
d_call: TRBD2
j_call: TRBJ2-7

cdr3_nt: TGCGCCAGCAGCCCCCCGTGGTTAGCGGGGGGGGCGAACACCGGGGAGCTGTTTTTT
cdr3_aa: CASSPPWLAGGANTGELFF
v_call: TRBV5-1
clone_size: .
d_call: TRBD2
j_call: TRBJ2-2

cdr3_nt: TGTGCCAGCAGCTTAGATCGAGGGACAGGGGCGGAGACCCAGTACTTC
cdr3_aa: CASSLDRGTGAETQYF
v_call: TRBV11-2
clone_size: few
d_call: TRBD1
j_call: TRBJ2-5

cdr3_nt: TGTGCCAGCAGCTCTAAGACAGGATCCCACACTGAAGCTTTCTTT
cdr3_aa: CASSSKTGSHTEAFF
v_call: TRBV13
clone_size: .
d_call: .
j_call: TRBJ1-1

cdr3_nt: TGTGCCAGCAGCCAGGCGGGGGGTGGGCCAGGGGTTGTCGAGCAGTACTTC
cdr3_aa: CASSQAGGGPGVVEQYF
v_call: TRBV4-2
clone_size: .
d_call: TRBD2
j_call: TRBJ2-7

cdr3_nt: TGTGCCAGCAGCCCGGGAGAGTACCAAGAGACCCAGTACTTC
cdr3_aa: CASSPGEYQETQYF
v_call: TRBV7-8
clone_size: .
d_call: .
j_call: TRBJ2-5

cdr3_nt: TGTGCCAGCAGCACCACAGGGGCCCAGGGAGCTTTCTTT
cdr3_aa: CASSTTGAQGAFF
v_call: TRBV5-4
clone_size: .
d_call: TRBD1
j_call: TRBJ1-1

cdr3_nt: TGTGCCAGCAGCCCCTCACAGGGGGCGGGGAAAGCAGATACGCAGTATTTT
cdr3_aa: CASSPSQGAGKADTQYF
v_call: TRBV3-1/TRBV3-2
clone_size: .
d_call: TRBD1
j_call: TRBJ2-3

cdr3_nt: TGTGCCAGCAGCCACCAGACCGGGACAGGGGTTTCACCCCTCCACTTT
cdr3_aa: CASSHQTGTGVSPLHF
v_call: TRBV14
clone_size: .
d_call: TRBD1
j_call: TRBJ1-6

cdr3_nt: TGCGCCAGCAGTACGATGAAAGACATACTGCTAACGGTTACGCAGTATTTT
cdr3_aa: CASSTMKDILLTVTQYF
v_call: TRBV23-1
clone_size: .
d_call: .
j_call: TRBJ2-3

cdr3_nt: TGTGCCAGCAGTGTTCAGGAGGTTAATTCACCCCTCCACTTT
cdr3_aa: CASSVQEVNSPLHF
v_call: TRBV2
clone_size: .
d_call: .
j_call: TRBJ1-6

cdr3_nt: TGTGCCACCAGCAGAGGCCGACTAGATACAGATACGCAGTATTTT
cdr3_aa: CATSRGRLDTDTQYF
v_call: TRBV15
clone_size: .
d_call: .
j_call: TRBJ2-3

cdr3_nt: TGTGCCAGCAGACTACAGGGGGAAGCTTTCTTT
cdr3_aa: CASRLQGEAFF
v_call: TRBV28
clone_size: once
d_call: TRBD1
j_call: TRBJ1-1

cdr3_nt: TGTGCCAGTAGGGACAGGGCCCGAGGGCAGCCCCAGCATTTT
cdr3_aa: CASRDRARGQPQHF
v_call: TRBV19
clone_size: .
d_call: TRBD1
j_call: TRBJ1-5

cdr3_nt: TGTGCCAGCAGTGAAGAGGGACAGGGAGGAGCTTTCTTT
cdr3_aa: CASSEEGQGGAFF
v_call: TRBV2
clone_size: few
d_call: TRBD1
j_call: TRBJ1-1

cdr3_nt: TGCGCCAGCAGCTTGGTTCCCAGGGGCGCGGAGACCCAGTACTTC
cdr3_aa: CASSLVPRGAETQYF
v_call: TRBV5-1
clone_size: .
d_call: .
j_call: TRBJ2-5

cdr3_nt: TGTGCCAGCAGGAGAGCGGGGGAGGGAGAGACCCAGTACTTC
cdr3_aa: CASRRAGEGETQYF
v_call: TRBV6-5
clone_size: .
d_call: TRBD2
j_call: TRBJ2-5

cdr3_nt: TGTGCCAGCAGCTTAGCCCTGGTGGGCGAGCAGTTCTTC
cdr3_aa: CASSLALVGEQFF
v_call: TRBV7-2
clone_size: .
d_call: .
j_call: TRBJ2-1

cdr3_nt: TGCAGCGTTGTGGGGGGGCCTGGGGCCAACGTCCTGACTTTC
cdr3_aa: CSVVGGPGANVLTF
v_call: TRBV29-1
clone_size: .
d_call: .
j_call: TRBJ2-6

cdr3_nt: TGCGCCAGCGGCAAAGGGGGGGGATACAATGAGCAGTTCTTC
cdr3_aa: CASGKGGGYNEQFF
v_call: TRBV5-1
clone_size: few
d_call: .
j_call: TRBJ2-1

cdr3_nt: TGTGCCAGCAGCTCGCCAGGGGGGGCTTTCTTT
cdr3_aa: CASSSPGGAFF
v_call: TRBV7-9
clone_size: .
d_call: TRBD1
j_call: TRBJ1-1

cdr3_nt: TGTGCCAGCAGCTTCCGACAAAGCACAGATACGCAGTATTTT
cdr3_aa: CASSFRQSTDTQYF
v_call: TRBV3-1/TRBV3-2
clone_size: .
d_call: .
j_call: TRBJ2-3

cdr3_nt: TGTGCCACCAGTGTCCGACAGGTAGAAGCTTTCTTT
cdr3_aa: CATSVRQVEAFF
v_call: TRBV24-1
clone_size: .
d_call: .
j_call: TRBJ1-1

cdr3_nt: TGTGCCAGCAGCGGGTCCTCCGTTAATGAAAAACTGTTTTTT
cdr3_aa: CASSGSSVNEKLFF
v_call: TRBV2
clone_size: .
d_call: .
j_call: TRBJ1-4

cdr3_nt: TGTGCCACCAGAGCGCGGGCGGGAGGCAATGAGCAGTTCTTC
cdr3_aa: CATRARAGGNEQFF
v_call: TRBV15
clone_size: .
d_call: TRBD2
j_call: TRBJ2-1

cdr3_nt: TGTGCTAGTGGGGACTTGGTTAACACTGAAGCTTTCTTT
cdr3_aa: CASGDLVNTEAFF
v_call: TRBV12-5
clone_size: .
d_call: .
j_call: TRBJ1-1

cdr3_nt: TGTGCCAGCAGCGGGACTAGCTCCCCCGGGGAGCTGTTTTTT
cdr3_aa: CASSGTSSPGELFF
v_call: TRBV9
clone_size: .
d_call: TRBD2
j_call: TRBJ2-2

cdr3_nt: TGTGCCAGCAGCTTAAGCGTCAGGGCTGATTCACCCCTCCACTTT
cdr3_aa: CASSLSVRADSPLHF
v_call: TRBV7-2
clone_size: .
d_call: .
j_call: TRBJ1-6

cdr3_nt: TGTGCCAGCAGCCGTTCGTCCGGGGAGCTGTTTTTT
cdr3_aa: CASSRSSGELFF
v_call: TRBV6-5
clone_size: .
d_call: .
j_call: TRBJ2-2

cdr3_nt: TGTGCCAGCAGCAGGGGGGGAGATACGCAGTATTTT
cdr3_aa: CASSRGGDTQYF
v_call: TRBV6-2/TRBV6-3
clone_size: once
d_call: .
j_call: TRBJ2-3

cdr3_nt: TGTGCCAGCAGCTCTACAGGGAAGGAGGCGTATGGCTACACCTTC
cdr3_aa: CASSSTGKEAYGYTF
v_call: TRBV5-6
clone_size: .
d_call: .
j_call: TRBJ1-2

cdr3_nt: TGTGCCAGCAGGTGGGGCAGGGAAAGCTCCTATAATTCACCCCTCCACTTT
cdr3_aa: CASRWGRESSYNSPLHF
v_call: TRBV2
clone_size: .
d_call: .
j_call: TRBJ1-6

cdr3_nt: TGTGCCAGCAGCTTGAGCAGGGACAACTACGAGCAGTACTTC
cdr3_aa: CASSLSRDNYEQYF
v_call: TRBV5-6
clone_size: .
d_call: .
j_call: TRBJ2-7

cdr3_nt: TGTGCCAGCAGTTTATCGGGATATGAAAAACTGTTTTTT
cdr3_aa: CASSLSGYEKLFF
v_call: TRBV6-5
clone_size: .
d_call: .
j_call: TRBJ1-4

cdr3_nt: TGTGCTAGTGGTTTCATACTAAGACAGGAGACTAACTATGGCTACACCTTC
cdr3_aa: CASGFILRQETNYGYTF
v_call: TRBV12-5
clone_size: .
d_call: .
j_call: TRBJ1-2

cdr3_nt: TGTGCCAGCAGCCCGGGACAGGGGATCAATCAGCCCCAGCATTTT
cdr3_aa: CASSPGQGINQPQHF
v_call: TRBV3-1/TRBV3-2
clone_size: .
d_call: TRBD1
j_call: TRBJ1-5

cdr3_nt: TGTGCCAGCAGCTTAGAAAGGGGGACAGGGAAGACAGATACGCAGTATTTT
cdr3_aa: CASSLERGTGKTDTQYF
v_call: TRBV13
clone_size: .
d_call: TRBD1
j_call: TRBJ2-3

cdr3_nt: TGTGCCAGTAGCCCACTACAGGGGGTGGGCCCCACTGAAGCTTTCTTT
cdr3_aa: CASSPLQGVGPTEAFF
v_call: TRBV19
clone_size: few
d_call: TRBD1
j_call: TRBJ1-1

cdr3_nt: TGCGCCAGCAGCTTGGGGGCTCGGGGACAGTCTAATGAAAAACTGTTTTTT
cdr3_aa: CASSLGARGQSNEKLFF
v_call: TRBV5-1
clone_size: .
d_call: TRBD1
j_call: TRBJ1-4

cdr3_nt: TGTGCCAGCTCACCACGGGGGCATGAAGATCAGCCCCAGCATTTT
cdr3_aa: CASSPRGHEDQPQHF
v_call: TRBV18
clone_size: .
d_call: .
j_call: TRBJ1-5

cdr3_nt: TGTGCCAGCAGCGCCGGACAGACCCTTAATGAAAAACTGTTTTTT
cdr3_aa: CASSAGQTLNEKLFF
v_call: TRBV9
clone_size: .
d_call: .
j_call: TRBJ1-4

cdr3_nt: TGTGCCAGAAGCTATAGCGGGGATCCACAGAATGAGCAGTTCTTC
cdr3_aa: CARSYSGDPQNEQFF
v_call: TRBV5-3
clone_size: .
d_call: TRBD2
j_call: TRBJ2-1